A single TCR beta chain is shown here with its context. One entry per CDR3 protein, called by TCRdb with MiXCR from the RT-PCR reads. The repertoire holds about 680,000 distinct CDR3 sequences, with 14% as singletons. Germline V gene data show CDR1 as KGHSH and CDR2 as LQKENI. This CDR3 comprises 14 residues. V shed 5 bases and J shed 0 bases, with 7 bases lying between them. The sequence was collected from a female donor in good health, serving as a healthy control. The rearrangement uses TRBV18 and TRBJ1-4, with a tentative D call TRBD1 (6 bases). Sequencing used memory CD4+ T cells from blood. The CDR3 loop reads CASSGQSTNEKLFF. CDR3 nucleotide sequence: TGTGCCAGCTCAGGACAGTCAACTAATGAAAAACTGTTTTTT.